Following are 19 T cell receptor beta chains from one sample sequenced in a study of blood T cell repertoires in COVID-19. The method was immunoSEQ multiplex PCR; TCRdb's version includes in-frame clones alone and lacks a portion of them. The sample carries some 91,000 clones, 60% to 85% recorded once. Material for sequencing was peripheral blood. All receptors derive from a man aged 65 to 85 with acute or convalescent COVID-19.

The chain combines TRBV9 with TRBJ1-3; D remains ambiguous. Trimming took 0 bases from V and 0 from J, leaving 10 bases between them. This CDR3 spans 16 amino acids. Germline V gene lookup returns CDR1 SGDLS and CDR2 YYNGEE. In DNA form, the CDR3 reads TGTGCCAGCAGCGTAGATCCCGGGAGCTCTGGAAACACCATATATTTT. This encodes CASSVDPGSSGNTIYF.

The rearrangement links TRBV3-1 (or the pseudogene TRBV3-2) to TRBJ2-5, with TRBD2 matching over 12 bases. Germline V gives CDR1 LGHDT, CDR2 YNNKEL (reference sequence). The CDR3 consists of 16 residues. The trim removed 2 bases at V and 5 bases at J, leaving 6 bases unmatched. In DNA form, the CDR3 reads TGTGCCAGCAGCCAACGGACTAGCGGGGTGGAGGAGACCCAGTACTTC. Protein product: CASSQRTSGVEETQYF.

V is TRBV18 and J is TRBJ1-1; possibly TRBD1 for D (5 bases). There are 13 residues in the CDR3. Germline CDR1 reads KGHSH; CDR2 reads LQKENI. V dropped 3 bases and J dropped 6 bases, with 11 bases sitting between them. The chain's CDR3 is CASSPAGRPEAFF. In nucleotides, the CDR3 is TGTGCCAGCTCACCCGCAGGGCGCCCTGAAGCTTTCTTT.

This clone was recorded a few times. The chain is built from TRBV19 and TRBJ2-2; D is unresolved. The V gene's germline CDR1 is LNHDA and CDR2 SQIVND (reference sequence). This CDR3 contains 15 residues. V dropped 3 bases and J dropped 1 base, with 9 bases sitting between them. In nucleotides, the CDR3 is TGTGCCAGTAGTATGCAGCGAATGAACACCGGGGAGCTGTTTTTT. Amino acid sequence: CASSMQRMNTGELFF.

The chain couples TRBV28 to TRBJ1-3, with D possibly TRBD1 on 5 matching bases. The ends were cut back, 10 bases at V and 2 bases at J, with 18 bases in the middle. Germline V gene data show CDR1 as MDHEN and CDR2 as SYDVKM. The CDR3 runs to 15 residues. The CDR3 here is CATWGRVGPGNTIYF. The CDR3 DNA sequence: TGTGCCACCTGGGGGAGGGTAGGACCTGGAAACACCATATATTTT.

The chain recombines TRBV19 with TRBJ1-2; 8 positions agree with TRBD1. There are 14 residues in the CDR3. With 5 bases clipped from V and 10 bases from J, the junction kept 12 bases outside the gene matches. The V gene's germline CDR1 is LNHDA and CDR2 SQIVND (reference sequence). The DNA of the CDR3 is TGTGCCAGTAGTCCACAGGGGGGGTCCGTCTTCTACACCTTC. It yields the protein CASSPQGGSVFYTF.

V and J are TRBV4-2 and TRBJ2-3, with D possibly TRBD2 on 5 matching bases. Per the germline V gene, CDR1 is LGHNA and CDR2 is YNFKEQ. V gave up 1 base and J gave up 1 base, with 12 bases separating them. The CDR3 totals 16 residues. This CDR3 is CASSQGLLAGTDTQYF. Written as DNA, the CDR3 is TGTGCCAGCAGCCAAGGCCTCCTAGCAGGCACAGATACGCAGTATTTT.

CDR3: CASSSGQGDTEAFF. For the CDR3, the DNA is TGTGCCAGCAGCTCCGGGCAGGGGGACACTGAAGCTTTCTTT. The chain uses TRBV7-9 and TRBJ1-1, with 7 bases lining up with TRBD1. Trimming took 4 bases from V and 3 from J; bases not matched to a gene: 5. The germline gives CDR1 SEHNR, CDR2 FQNEAQ (reference sequence). The CDR3 contains 14 residues.

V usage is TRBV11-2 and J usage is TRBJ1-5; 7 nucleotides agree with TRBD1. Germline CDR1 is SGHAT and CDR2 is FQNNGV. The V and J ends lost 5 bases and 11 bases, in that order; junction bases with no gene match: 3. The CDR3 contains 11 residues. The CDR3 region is CASSEGASQHF. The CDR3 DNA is TGTGCCAGCAGCGAGGGGGCATCCCAGCATTTT.

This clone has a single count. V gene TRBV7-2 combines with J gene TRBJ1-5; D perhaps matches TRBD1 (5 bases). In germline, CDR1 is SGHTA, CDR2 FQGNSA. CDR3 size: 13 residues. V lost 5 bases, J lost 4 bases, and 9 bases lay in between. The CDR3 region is CASSPGSNQPQHF. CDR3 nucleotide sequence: TGTGCCAGCAGCCCAGGGTCGAATCAGCCCCAGCATTTT.

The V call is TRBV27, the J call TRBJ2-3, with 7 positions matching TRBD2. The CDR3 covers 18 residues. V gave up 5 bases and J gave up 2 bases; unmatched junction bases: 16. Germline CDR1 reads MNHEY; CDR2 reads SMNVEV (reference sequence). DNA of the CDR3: TGTGCCAGCAGTCCCCCCGGGTACGAAGCGGGGCTCACAGATACGCAGTATTTT. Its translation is CASSPPGYEAGLTDTQYF.

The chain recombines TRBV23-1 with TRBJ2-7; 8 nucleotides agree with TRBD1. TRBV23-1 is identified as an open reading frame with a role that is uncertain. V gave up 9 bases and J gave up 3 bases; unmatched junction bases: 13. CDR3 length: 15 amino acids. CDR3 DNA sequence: TGCGCCAGTTTCCAACACAGGGGGAAGCTCTACGAGCAGTACGTC. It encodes CASFQHRGKLYEQYV.

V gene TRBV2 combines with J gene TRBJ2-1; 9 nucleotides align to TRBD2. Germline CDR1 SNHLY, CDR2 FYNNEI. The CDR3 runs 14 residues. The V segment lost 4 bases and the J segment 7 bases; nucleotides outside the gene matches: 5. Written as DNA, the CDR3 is TGTGCCAGCAGTGGAAGTCTAGCGGGGAATGAGCAGTTCTTC. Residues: CASSGSLAGNEQFF.

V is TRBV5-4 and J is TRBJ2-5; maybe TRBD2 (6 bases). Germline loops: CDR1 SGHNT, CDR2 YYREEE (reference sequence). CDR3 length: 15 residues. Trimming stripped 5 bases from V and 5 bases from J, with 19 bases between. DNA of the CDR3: TGTGCCAGCAGTCCCGGCGGGGCAGAGGGGGAGACCCAGTACTTC. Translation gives CASSPGGAEGETQYF. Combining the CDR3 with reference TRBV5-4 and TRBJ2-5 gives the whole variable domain ETGVTQSPTHLIKTRGQQVTLRCSSQSGHNTVSWYQQALGQGPQFIFQYYREEENGRGNFPPRFSGLQFPNYSSELNVNALELDDSALYLCASSPGGAEGETQYFGPGTRLLVL.

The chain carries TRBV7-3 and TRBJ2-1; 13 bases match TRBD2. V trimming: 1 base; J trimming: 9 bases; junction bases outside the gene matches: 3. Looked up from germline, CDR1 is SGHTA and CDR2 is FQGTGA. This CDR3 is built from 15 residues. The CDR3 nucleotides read TGTGCCAGCAGCTTAATGTGGACTAGCGGGAGTGAGCAGTTCTTC. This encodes CASSLMWTSGSEQFF.

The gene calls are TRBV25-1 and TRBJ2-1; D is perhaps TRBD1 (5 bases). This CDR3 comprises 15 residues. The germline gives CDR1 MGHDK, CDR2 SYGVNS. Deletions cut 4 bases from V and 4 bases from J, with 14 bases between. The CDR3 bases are TGTGCCAGCAGTGCGGACACTTACGCTTACAATGAGCAGTTCTTC. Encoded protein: CASSADTYAYNEQFF.

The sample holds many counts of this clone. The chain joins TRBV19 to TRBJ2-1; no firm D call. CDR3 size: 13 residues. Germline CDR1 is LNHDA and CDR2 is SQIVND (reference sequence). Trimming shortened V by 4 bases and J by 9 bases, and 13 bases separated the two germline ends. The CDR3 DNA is TGTGCCAGTAGTACCACAGTTGATTCTGAGCAGTTCTTC. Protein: CASSTTVDSEQFF.

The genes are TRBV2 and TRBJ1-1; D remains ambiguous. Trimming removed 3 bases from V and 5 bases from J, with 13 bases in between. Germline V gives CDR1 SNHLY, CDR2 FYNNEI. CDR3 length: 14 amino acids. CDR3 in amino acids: CASSDASTVTEAFF. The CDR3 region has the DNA TGTGCCAGCAGTGATGCGTCGACTGTTACTGAAGCTTTCTTT.

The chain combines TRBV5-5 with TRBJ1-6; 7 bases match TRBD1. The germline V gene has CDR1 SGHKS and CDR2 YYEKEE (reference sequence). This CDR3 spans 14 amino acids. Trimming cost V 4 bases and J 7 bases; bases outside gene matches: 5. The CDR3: CASSRGQQNSPLHF. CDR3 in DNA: TGTGCCAGCAGCCGGGGACAGCAGAATTCACCCCTCCACTTT. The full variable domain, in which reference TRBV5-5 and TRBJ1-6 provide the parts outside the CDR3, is DAGVTQSPTHLIKTRGQQVTLRCSPISGHKSVSWYQQVLGQGPQFIFQYYEKEERGRGNFPDRFSARQFPNYSSELNVNALLLGDSALYLCASSRGQQNSPLHFGNGTRLTVT.